The rows below give T cell receptor beta chains drawn from one sample of a study of blood T cell repertoires in COVID-19. The method was immunoSEQ multiplex PCR; TCRdb's version includes in-frame clones alone and lacks a portion of them. The sample has 140,000 to 150,000 clones; around 80% are singletons. What was sequenced was peripheral blood. Source of these receptors: a man aged 70 or older who had recovered from COVID-19. The CDR3 runs from the conserved cysteine through the conserved F or W. A D gene is named only where the DNA matches it firmly. The size field is filled for only some rows; it gives once, few, many or a size class.

j_gene,abundance,len,v_gene,d_gene,CDR3nt,CDR3aa
TRBJ2-7,NA,15,TRBV5-1,NA,TGCGCCAGCAGCTTGGAATGGGGAGACTTCTACGAGCAGTACTTC,CASSLEWGDFYEQYF
TRBJ2-7,NA,16,TRBV12-5,TRBD1,TGTGCTAGTGGTTTGTTTCTTGGGGGACAGGGGAGCGAGCAGTACTTC,CASGLFLGGQGSEQYF
TRBJ1-2,NA,15,TRBV19,TRBD1,TGTGCCAGTAGTTTAAGCGGACAGGGGAACCATGGCTACACCTTC,CASSLSGQGNHGYTF
TRBJ2-7,NA,11,TRBV30,NA,TGTGCCTGGAGTTCACGGGGCGAGCAGTACTTC,CAWSSRGEQYF
TRBJ2-5,NA,15,TRBV4-1,TRBD2,TGCGCCAGCAGTCCGACTAGCGGGAGCAAAGAGACCCAGTACTTC,CASSPTSGSKETQYF
TRBJ2-7,NA,16,TRBV7-8,TRBD1,TGTGCCAGCAGCTTAGTATGGGACAGGGGTAGGGACGAGCAGTACTTC,CASSLVWDRGRDEQYF
TRBJ2-3,NA,17,TRBV9,TRBD2,TGTGCCAGCAGCCCTCATACCGGGACTAGCGGCACAGATACGCAGTATTTT,CASSPHTGTSGTDTQYF
TRBJ2-2,NA,15,TRBV5-1,TRBD1,TGCGCCAGCAGCCCGGGACAGGGAGTTCCCGGGGAGCTGTTTTTT,CASSPGQGVPGELFF
TRBJ2-1,few,15,TRBV7-2,TRBD2,TGTGCCAGCAGCTTAGATGGACTAGCTTACAATGAGCAGTTCTTC,CASSLDGLAYNEQFF
TRBJ2-2,NA,17,TRBV5-1,TRBD1,TGCGCCAGCCAAGTGTCAGGGGGCCTTCGATTCACCGGGGAGCTGTTTTTT,CASQVSGGLRFTGELFF
TRBJ1-6,NA,14,TRBV7-9,TRBD1,TGTGCCAGCAGACAGGGGGCTGGGAATTCACCCCTCCACTTT,CASRQGAGNSPLHF
TRBJ1-6,NA,12,TRBV19,TRBD1,TGTGCCGCCGGGACAGTCAATTCACCCCTCCACTTT,CAAGTVNSPLHF
TRBJ2-3,NA,16,TRBV5-4,TRBD2,TGTGCCAGCAGCCAGGCGGGAGCTTCTAGCACAGATACGCAGTATTTT,CASSQAGASSTDTQYF
TRBJ2-5,NA,17,TRBV15,TRBD2,TGTGCCACCAGCAAACGGGAGGGGGGTTTTGGCCAAGAGACCCAGTACTTC,CATSKREGGFGQETQYF
TRBJ1-1,NA,13,TRBV2,TRBD1,TGTGCCACCGAAGGGACAGACAACACTGAAGCTTTCTTT,CATEGTDNTEAFF
TRBJ2-4,NA,15,TRBV7-2,TRBD1,TGTGCCAGCAGCTTAGCCCACAGGGGAGTAGACATTCAGTACTTC,CASSLAHRGVDIQYF
TRBJ2-5,NA,15,TRBV7-6,TRBD2,TGTGCCAGCAGCTCCCAGGGCCCCGGGGGGGAGACCCAGTACTTC,CASSSQGPGGETQYF
TRBJ2-3,NA,15,TRBV5-4,NA,TGTGCCAGCAGCTCAACACTAGGGCGGACAGATACGCAGTATTTT,CASSSTLGRTDTQYF
TRBJ2-7,NA,16,TRBV3-1/TRBV3-2,NA,TGTGCCAGCAGCTCTAAGACTCGGGGGACGCAGAACGAGCAGTACTTC,CASSSKTRGTQNEQYF
TRBJ2-1,NA,16,TRBV10-1,NA,TGCGCCAGCAGTGAGTCTGGGACACCGGGGATCAATGAGCAGTTCTTC,CASSESGTPGINEQFF
TRBJ1-2,NA,15,TRBV30,NA,TGTGCCTGGAGTGTACAGCTCAAAGCTAACTATGGCTACACCTTC,CAWSVQLKANYGYTF
TRBJ1-1,NA,14,TRBV15,NA,TGTGCCACAGAAAACCCCGGACAGTCAGGGGAAGCTTTCTTT,CATENPGQSGEAFF